This TCR beta chain originates from a study of blood T cell repertoires in COVID-19. The CDR3 length is 18 residues. Looked up from germline, CDR1 is SGHNT and CDR2 is YENEEA. With 1 base clipped from V and 0 bases from J, the junction kept 8 bases outside the gene matches. Sequenced by immunoSEQ multiplex PCR; TCRdb stores in-frame clones only, minus some. The table records 150,000 or so clones, approximately 80% of them present only once. Those who participated ranged in age from roughly 18 to 89 years and resided in under 25 US areas. This receptor was taken from a man in his sixties or seventies who had been exposed to COVID-19. The chain carries TRBV11-3 and TRBJ2-3; 9 nucleotides match TRBD2. Sequencing was carried out using PBMCs or T cells enriched from blood (not recorded which). CDR3 DNA sequence: TGTGCCAGCAGCTTAGGAGGCGGGGGGGGGCGCAGCACAGATACGCAGTATTTT. The encoded protein is CASSLGGGGGRSTDTQYF.